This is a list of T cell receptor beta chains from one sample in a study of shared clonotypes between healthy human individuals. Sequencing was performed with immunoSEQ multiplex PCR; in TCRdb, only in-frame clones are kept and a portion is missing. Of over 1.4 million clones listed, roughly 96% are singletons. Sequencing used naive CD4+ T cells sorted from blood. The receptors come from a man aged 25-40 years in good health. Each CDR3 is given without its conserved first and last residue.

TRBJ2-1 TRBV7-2 ASSYSGRRYNEQF
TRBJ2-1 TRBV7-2 ASSAGPSNSYNEQF
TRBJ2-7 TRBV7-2 ASSPWFPGQGSHEQY
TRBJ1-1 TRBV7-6 ASSARVGTEAF
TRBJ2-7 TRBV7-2 ASSPRTGVYEQY
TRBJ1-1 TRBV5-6 ASSLALGLEAF
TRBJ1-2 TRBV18 ASSPSGDNYGYT
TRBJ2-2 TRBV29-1 SVSSRTGELF
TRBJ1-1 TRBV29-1 SVLMTGGWTEAF
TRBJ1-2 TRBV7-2 ASSGWRGYT
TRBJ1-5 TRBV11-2 ASSLDPGRNQPQH
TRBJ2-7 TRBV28 ASSSLGSLYEQY
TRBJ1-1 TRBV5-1 ASRLQGGDTEAF
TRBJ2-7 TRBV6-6 ASSLTTSEQY
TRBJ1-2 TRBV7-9 ASSLAGTGSGYT
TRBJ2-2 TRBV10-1 ASSESVAGETLF
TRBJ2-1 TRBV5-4 ASSLPTGLASNEQF
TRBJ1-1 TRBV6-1 ASSERRVWTGEAF
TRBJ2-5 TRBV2 ASSEGTTRLADQETQY
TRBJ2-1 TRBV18 ASSPEDRVTYNEQF
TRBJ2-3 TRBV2 ASKGAGADTQY
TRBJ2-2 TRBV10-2 ASSRQAPANTGELF